Below are 29 T cell receptor beta chains sequenced from a single sample in a study of T cells after yellow fever vaccination. Using its own MiXCR run on the 5' RACE reads, TCRdb lists one record per CDR3 protein. The data show some 150,000 distinct CDR3 sequences, with around 8.5% seen just once and around 35% held by the top ten. Here the sequenced sample was CD8+ T cells sorted from PBMCs, taken 45 days after the yellow fever booster vaccination. These receptors were obtained from a man between 18 and 29 years old who received the YFV17D yellow fever vaccine.

This clonotype was counted only a few times. The chain recombines TRBV3-1 with TRBJ2-1; 7 bases agree with TRBD2. The CDR3 is made up of 15 amino acids. V lost 0 bases, J lost 2 bases, and 1 base stayed unmatched. Germline V gene data show CDR1 as LGHDT and CDR2 as YNNKEL (reference sequence). The CDR3 here is CASSQEAGAYNEQFF. The CDR3 bases are TGTGCCAGCAGCCAAGAGGCGGGGGCCTACAATGAGCAGTTCTTC.

This rearrangement joins TRBV11-2 to TRBJ2-1; D not certain. The CDR3 is made up of 13 amino acids. CDR1 SGHAT and CDR2 FQNNGV come from the germline V gene. V was shortened by 5 bases and J by 8 bases, with 13 bases between the two germline ends. CDR3 region: CASSLKYLDEQFF. The CDR3 nucleotides are TGTGCCAGCAGCCTCAAATATTTGGATGAGCAGTTCTTC.

This clonotype was seen many times. The CDR3 here is CASSLGAGVRFF. In nucleotides, the CDR3 is TGTGCCAGCAGCTTAGGGGCTGGGGTTCGGTTCTTC. The chain joins TRBV13 to TRBJ2-1; D uncertain. Trimming removed 0 bases from V and 15 bases from J, with 12 bases in between. The CDR3 is made up of 12 amino acids. Germline values: CDR1 PRHDT, CDR2 FYEKMQ (reference sequence). Drawing the rest from reference TRBV13 and TRBJ2-1, the complete variable domain is AAGVIQSPRHLIKEKRETATLKCYPIPRHDTVYWYQQGPGQDPQFLISFYEKMQSDKGSIPDRFSAQQFSDYHSELNMSSLELGDSALYFCASSLGAGVRFFGPGTRLTVL.

This clonotype has at least ten counts. The gene calls are TRBV7-3 and TRBJ1-2; D is unresolved. The CDR3 spans 13 residues. Trimming stripped 3 bases from V and 6 bases from J, with 11 bases between. Germline loops: CDR1 SGHTA, CDR2 FQGTGA. The CDR3 nucleotides are TGTGCCAGCAGCTTCCCGGAACTCAATGGCTACACCTTC. As protein: CASSFPELNGYTF.

The J gene is TRBJ1-1, the V gene TRBV19; weak D call: TRBD1 (5 bases). This CDR3 comprises 13 residues. V lost 9 bases and J lost 1, with 12 bases in between. Germline CDR1 and CDR2: LNHDA and SQIVND (reference sequence). CDR3 amino acids: CASLTGPNTEAFF. The DNA of the CDR3 is TGTGCCAGCCTAACGGGGCCGAACACTGAAGCTTTCTTT.

This clonotype was counted a few times. The CDR3 protein is CSVLAGGGNEQFF. The DNA of the CDR3 is TGCAGCGTTCTTGCAGGGGGCGGGAATGAGCAGTTCTTC. V and J are TRBV29-1 and TRBJ2-1, with 8 bases matching TRBD1. This CDR3 spans 13 amino acids. Germline V gene lookup returns CDR1 SQVTM and CDR2 ANQGSEA. Germline trimming cut 5 bases from V and 7 bases from J; bases unmatched to any gene: 7.

This chain connects TRBV7-9 to TRBJ2-5; 7 nucleotides line up with TRBD2. CDR1 is SEHNR, CDR2 FQNEAQ, per germline (reference sequence). The V gene end was trimmed by 5 bases and the J gene end by 7 bases; junction bases not matched to a gene: 7. The CDR3 is made up of 13 amino acids. This CDR3 is CASSNGLGRTQYF. The DNA of the CDR3 is TGTGCCAGCAGCAACGGACTAGGAAGGACCCAGTACTTC.

This clonotype occurred a few times. The rearrangement joins TRBV15 to TRBJ2-2; D gene unclear. Germline V gene sequence: CDR1 LNHNV, CDR2 YYDKDF (reference sequence). V was cut by 0 bases and J by 2 bases, with 7 bases left in between. CDR3 size: 15 residues. The chain's CDR3 is CATSREPGNTGELFF. The CDR3 region has the DNA TGTGCCACCAGCAGAGAACCTGGAAACACCGGGGAGCTGTTTTTT.

The V and J genes are TRBV5-1 and TRBJ2-1; D not certain. Germline-derived CDR1 and CDR2 are SGHRS and YFSETQ. V gave up 2 bases and J gave up 2 bases, with 14 bases separating them. This CDR3 is built from 16 residues. The CDR3 is CASSFSASPTYNEQFF. The CDR3 nucleotides read TGCGCCAGCAGCTTTTCGGCGTCCCCCACCTACAATGAGCAGTTCTTC.

This clonotype was picked up many times. The V and J genes are TRBV7-9 and TRBJ2-2; tentatively, D is TRBD1 (6 bases). Trimming cost V 2 bases and J 0 bases, with 19 bases left between them. From germline, CDR1 is SEHNR and CDR2 FQNEAQ (reference sequence). The CDR3 extends over 19 amino acids. CDR3 protein: CASSLPSQIGTSNTGELFF. Written as DNA, the CDR3 is TGTGCCAGCAGCTTACCCTCCCAAATCGGGACATCGAACACCGGGGAGCTGTTTTTT.

This clonotype was detected a few times. The rearrangement links TRBV15 to TRBJ2-3; TRBD2 might be the D (5 bases). The CDR3 consists of 14 residues. The germline V gene has CDR1 LNHNV and CDR2 YYDKDF (reference sequence). Trimming removed 5 bases from V and 1 base from J, with 10 bases in between. The CDR3 loop reads CATSPRRGTDTQYF. The CDR3, as DNA: TGTGCCACCAGCCCCCGGCGGGGCACAGATACGCAGTATTTT.

This clonotype occurred a few times. For the CDR3, the DNA is TGTGCCAGCAGCTTAACCCCAGGGGATGCTTTCTTT. This translates into CASSLTPGDAFF. The J gene is TRBJ1-1, the V gene TRBV7-2; TRBD1 might be the D (6 bases). V dropped 2 bases and J dropped 11 bases, with 12 bases sitting between them. This CDR3 has 12 residues. Germline assignment: CDR1 SGHTA and CDR2 FQGNSA.

The genes are TRBV4-1 and TRBJ2-1; D is unclear. The CDR3 sequence is 12 residues long. V was pared by 0 bases and J by 9 bases, with 6 bases between. Germline values: CDR1 MGHRA, CDR2 YSYEKL. CDR3 coding DNA: TGCGCCAGCAGCCAAGATTGGGCTGAGCAGTTCTTC. It yields the protein CASSQDWAEQFF.

The chain has TRBV10-2 and TRBJ2-1; TRBD1 matches 9 bases. Germline CDR1 is WSHSY and CDR2 is SAAADI. The CDR3 has 16 amino acids. J was trimmed by 2 bases and V by 6 bases; bases with no gene match: 8. In nucleotides, the CDR3 is TGCGCCAGCAGAGAATTACAGGGGGCACCCTACAATGAGCAGTTCTTC. Residues: CASRELQGAPYNEQFF.

This clonotype was counted at least ten times. The gene calls are TRBV7-9 and TRBJ2-3; 10 bases map to TRBD2. The germline V gene encodes CDR1 SEHNR and CDR2 FQNEAQ (reference sequence). V gave up 3 bases and J gave up 2 bases; unmatched junction bases: 5. The CDR3 has 16 amino acids. DNA of the CDR3: TGTGCCAGCAGCTTCAGCCTAGCGGGAGACACAGATACGCAGTATTTT. The encoded protein is CASSFSLAGDTDTQYF.

The chain has TRBV4-1 and TRBJ1-1; 7 positions match TRBD1. Germline CDR1 is MGHRA and CDR2 is YSYEKL. The trim removed 6 bases at V and 0 bases at J, leaving 4 bases unmatched. The CDR3 consists of 14 residues. CDR3 DNA sequence: TGCGCCAGCAGTGTCGGACAGGTGAACACTGAAGCTTTCTTT. As protein: CASSVGQVNTEAFF.

A few counts support this clonotype. The V gene is TRBV28, the J gene TRBJ2-2; a possible D gene is TRBD1 (5 bases). Trimming stripped 2 bases from V and 0 bases from J, with 13 bases between. The CDR3 is made up of 17 amino acids. CDR1 and CDR2 (germline): MDHEN, SYDVKM. CDR3 nucleotide sequence: TGTGCCAGCAGTTTAAGCTGGGCAGGGACGAACACCGGGGAGCTGTTTTTT. Translation gives CASSLSWAGTNTGELFF.

The chain joins TRBV4-1 to TRBJ2-3; no clear D gene. This CDR3 spans 16 amino acids. V lost 1 base to trimming and J lost 5 bases, with 16 bases between them. The germline V gene has CDR1 MGHRA and CDR2 YSYEKL. The CDR3, as DNA: TGCGCCAGCAGCCAAGTGGGCAAGGGCGAGGAAGATACGCAGTATTTT. It yields the protein CASSQVGKGEEDTQYF.

This clonotype appeared a few times. This chain uses TRBV27 with TRBJ2-7; D gene uncertain. Looked up from germline, CDR1 is MNHEY and CDR2 is SMNVEV (reference sequence). V lost 0 bases and J 4 bases, leaving 10 bases between the germline ends. The CDR3 runs 14 residues. DNA for the CDR3: TGTGCCAGCAGTTTATCTAGGGCCGGATACGAGCAGTACGTC. Protein sequence: CASSLSRAGYEQYV.

This rearrangement joins TRBV4-3 to TRBJ2-7; possible D gene TRBD1, 6 bases. Trimming stripped 3 bases from V and 7 bases from J, with 13 bases between. Germline CDR1 LGHNA, CDR2 YSLEER. CDR3 size: 13 residues. The DNA for the CDR3 is TGCGCCAGCAGCCAGAACAGGGCAGGGGAGCAGTACTTC. Amino acids: CASSQNRAGEQYF.

The rearrangement uses TRBV7-9 and TRBJ1-2; D call uncertain. Germline V gene lookup returns CDR1 SEHNR and CDR2 FQNEAQ (reference sequence). The CDR3 has 15 residues. Trimming took 5 bases from V and 0 from J, leaving 13 bases between them. CDR3 residues: CASSPGRNPNYGYTF. The CDR3 DNA is TGTGCCAGCAGCCCCGGGAGGAATCCTAACTATGGCTACACCTTC.

This clonotype was detected a few times. The V and J genes are TRBV7-9 and TRBJ1-2, with TRBD1 matching over 7 bases. This CDR3 is 13 amino acids long. Germline trimming cut 5 bases from V and 4 bases from J; bases unmatched to any gene: 4. Germline CDR1 SEHNR, CDR2 FQNEAQ (reference sequence). Here the CDR3 DNA reads TGTGCCAGCAGCGTAGACAGGGCCTATGGCTACACCTTC. Translated, it gives CASSVDRAYGYTF.

The chain joins TRBV28 to TRBJ1-5; TRBD1 matches at 11 bases. V was clipped by 7 bases and J by 2 bases; unmatched bases: 10. Germline V gene sequence: CDR1 MDHEN, CDR2 SYDVKM. The CDR3 covers 17 residues. This chain's CDR3 is CASTRSDRGLGNQPQHF. CDR3 nucleotides: TGTGCCAGCACCAGGTCGGACAGGGGGCTTGGCAATCAGCCCCAGCATTTT.

This clonotype was counted only a few times. The V call is TRBV12-3 or TRBV12-4, the J call TRBJ2-2; D gene ambiguous. The CDR3 runs 12 residues. Trimming took 6 bases from V and 9 from J, leaving 11 bases between them. The CDR3 DNA sequence: TGTGCCAGCAGCCCTGTCCTCCGGGAGCTGTTTTTT. It specifies CASSPVLRELFF.

The chain joins TRBV20-1 to TRBJ2-5; D might be TRBD2 (6 bases). The CDR3 has 14 amino acids. The ends were cut back, 0 bases at V and 2 bases at J, with 10 bases in the middle. The germline V gene encodes CDR1 DFQATT and CDR2 SNEGSKA (reference sequence). CDR3 sequence (DNA): TGCAGTGCTAGAGAGAACCGGGGGCAAGAGACCCAGTACTTC. It translates to CSARENRGQETQYF.

The genes are TRBV11-1 and TRBJ1-1; D may be TRBD1 (6 bases). V shed 5 bases and J shed 4 bases, with 17 bases lying between them. CDR3 size: 15 residues. In germline, CDR1 is SGHAT, CDR2 FQDESV (reference sequence). The CDR3, as DNA: TGTGCCAGCAGCCCAAGCGATTTAGGGGGCACTGAAGCTTTCTTT. Residues: CASSPSDLGGTEAFF.

This chain links TRBV9 with TRBJ2-2; D possibly corresponds to TRBD1 (5 bases). This CDR3 is 15 amino acids long. V was cut by 2 bases and J by 4 bases, with 12 bases left in between. Looked up from germline, CDR1 is SGDLS and CDR2 is YYNGEE. DNA for the CDR3: TGTGCCAGCAGCGTTACGCAGGGTCGCACCGGGGAGCTGTTTTTT. It translates to CASSVTQGRTGELFF. Full variable domain (rest looked up from reference TRBV9 and TRBJ2-2): DSGVTQTPKHLITATGQRVTLRCSPRSGDLSVYWYQQSLDQGLQFLIQYYNGEERAKGNILERFSAQQFPDLHSELNLSSLELGDSALYFCASSVTQGRTGELFFGEGSRLTVL.

This chain uses TRBV29-1 with TRBJ2-4, with D perhaps matching TRBD2 (5 bases). There are 13 residues in the CDR3. Deletions cut 4 bases from V and 6 bases from J, with 13 bases between. CDR1 and CDR2 (germline): SQVTM, ANQGSEA. CDR3 bases: TGCAGCGTTGCCGGGGTGGGCGTAAACATTCAGTACTTC. Residues: CSVAGVGVNIQYF. Complete variable domain (other parts from reference TRBV29-1 and TRBJ2-4): SAVISQKPSRDICQRGTSLTIQCQVDSQVTMMFWYRQQPGQSLTLIATANQGSEATYESGFVIDKFPISRPNLTFSTLTVSNMSPEDSSIYLCSVAGVGVNIQYFGAGTRLSVL.

This chain links TRBV4-3 with TRBJ1-4, with a tentative D call TRBD1 (5 bases). The CDR3 extends over 15 amino acids. CDR1 is LGHNA and CDR2 is YSLEER in the germline V gene. The V end was cut by 3 bases, the J end by 5 bases, with 13 bases between. The CDR3 sequence is CASSQGLGGNEKLFF. CDR3 sequence (DNA): TGCGCCAGCAGCCAGGGGTTGGGGGGGAATGAAAAACTGTTTTTT.